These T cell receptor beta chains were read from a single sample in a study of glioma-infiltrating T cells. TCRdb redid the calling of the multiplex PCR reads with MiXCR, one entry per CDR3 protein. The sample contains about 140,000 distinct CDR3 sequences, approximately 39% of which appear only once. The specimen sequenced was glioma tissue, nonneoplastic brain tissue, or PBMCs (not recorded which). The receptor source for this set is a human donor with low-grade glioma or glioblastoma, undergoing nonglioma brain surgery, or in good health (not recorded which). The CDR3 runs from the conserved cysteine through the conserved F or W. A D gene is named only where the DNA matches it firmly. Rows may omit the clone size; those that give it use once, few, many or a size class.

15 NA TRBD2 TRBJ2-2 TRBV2 TGTGCCAGCAGTGCGGTAGCGGGATTAACCGGGGAGCTGTTTTTT CASSAVAGLTGELFF
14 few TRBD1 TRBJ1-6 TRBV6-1 TGTGCCAGCAGGGCGACAGGGCGGGATTCACCCCTCCACTTT CASRATGRDSPLHF
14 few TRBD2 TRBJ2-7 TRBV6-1 TGTGCCAGTATTGGGACTAGCGGTACCTACGAGCAGTACTTC CASIGTSGTYEQYF
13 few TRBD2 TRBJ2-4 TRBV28 TGTGCCAGCAGATACCGCGGGAGGGACATTCAGTACTTC CASRYRGRDIQYF
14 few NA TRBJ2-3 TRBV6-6 TGTGCCAGCAGTTACCTGACTAGCACAGATACGCAGTATTTT CASSYLTSTDTQYF
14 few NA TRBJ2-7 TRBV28 TGTGCCAGCAGTTTATACCAGAGCTCCTACGAGCAGTACTTC CASSLYQSSYEQYF
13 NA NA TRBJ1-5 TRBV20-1 TGCAGTGCTAGGGGGAATAGCAATCAGCCCCAGCATTTT CSARGNSNQPQHF
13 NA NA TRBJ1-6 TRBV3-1 TGTGCCAGCAGGGGACCCGTTAATTCACCCCTCCACTTT CASRGPVNSPLHF
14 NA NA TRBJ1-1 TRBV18 TGTGCCAGCTCACCACCGATAGGACACACTGAAGCTTTCTTT CASSPPIGHTEAFF
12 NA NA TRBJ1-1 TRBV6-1 TGTGCCAGCAGTAACGGAGGGACCCGAGCTTTCTTT CASSNGGTRAFF
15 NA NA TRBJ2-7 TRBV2 TGTGCCAGCAGTGAACAACAGCCGGGGGGCCACGAGCAGTACTTC CASSEQQPGGHEQYF
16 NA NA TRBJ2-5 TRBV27 TGTGCCAGCAGTGCTACCCCCTTGACAGAAATTGAGACCCAGTACTTC CASSATPLTEIETQYF
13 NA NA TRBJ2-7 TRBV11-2 TGTGCCAGCGGCTTAGATCGGGGTGGGGAGCAGTACTTC CASGLDRGGEQYF
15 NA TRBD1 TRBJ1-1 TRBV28 TGTGCCAGCAGAACAAGACAGGGAGGGAACACTGAAGCTTTCTTT CASRTRQGGNTEAFF
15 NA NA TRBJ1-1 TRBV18 TGTGCCAGCTCACCACGTCAGGAGCACAGCACTGAAGCTTTCTTT CASSPRQEHSTEAFF
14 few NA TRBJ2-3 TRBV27 TGTGCCAGCAGTTTATATGGGGGGTCAGATACGCAGTATTTT CASSLYGGSDTQYF
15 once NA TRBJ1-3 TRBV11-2 TGTGCCAGCAGCTTGGGCGGAGTCTCTGGAAACACCATATATTTT CASSLGGVSGNTIYF
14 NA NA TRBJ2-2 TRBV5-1 TGCGCCCGCAGACGGGGAGAGAACACCGGGGAGCTGTTTTTT CARRRGENTGELFF
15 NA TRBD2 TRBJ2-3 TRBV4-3 TGCGCCAGCAGCCAGGCTCCTAGCGGGGGAGATACGCAGTATTTT CASSQAPSGGDTQYF
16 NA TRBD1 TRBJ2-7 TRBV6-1 TGTGCCGGCAGTGAACAGGGGGCGGTCCCCTCGGCCGAGCAGTACTTC CAGSEQGAVPSAEQYF
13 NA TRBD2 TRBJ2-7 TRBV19 TGTGCCAGTACGGGCGGGAGCTCCTACGAGCAGTACTTC CASTGGSSYEQYF
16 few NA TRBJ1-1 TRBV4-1 TGCGCCAGCAGCCAAGGTCTCCTAGCTCGGAACACTGAAGCTTTCTTT CASSQGLLARNTEAFF
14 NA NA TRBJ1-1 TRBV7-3 TGTGCCAGCAGCTCATCCTCCCAGGATGGTGAAGCTTTCTTT CASSSSSQDGEAFF
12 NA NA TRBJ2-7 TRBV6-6 TGTGCCAGCAGCCGCGGGGCCTACGAGCAGTACTTC CASSRGAYEQYF
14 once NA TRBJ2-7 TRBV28 TGTGCCAGCAGTGAACCTAGCTGGAATTACGAGCAGTACTTC CASSEPSWNYEQYF
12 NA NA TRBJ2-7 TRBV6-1 TGCGCCAGCAGCCAGGACCCCTACGAGCAGTACTTC CASSQDPYEQYF